This T cell receptor (beta chain) was sequenced for a study of OX40 agonist ivuxolimab in advanced cancers. Describing the broader study: Ivuxolimab was a fully human IgG2 agonistic monoclonal antibody targeting the costimulatory receptor OX40 (CD134). Partial responses were achieved by three dose-escalation patients, of whom one had hepatocellular carcinoma and two had cutaneous melanoma. In the dose-escalation cohort, 82.7% of patients were male, and the mean age was around 60 years, with a range of about 23 to 90. The monotherapy dose-escalation portion (N = 52 patients) of the phase I ivuxolimab trial is reported in the paper. Of the roughly 52 patients in dose escalation, some 19 had hepatocellular carcinoma, some 15 had melanoma, 9 had renal cell carcinoma and 9 had head and neck cancer. Peripheral TCRbeta sequencing was intended to test whether TCR sequence diversity was altered and clonal T-cell expansion was caused by ivuxolimab. Intravenous ivuxolimab was administered to patients every 2 weeks at six dose levels: 0.01, 0.1, 0.3, 1.5, 3 and 10 mg/kg. Patients were allowed to have had prior anti-PD-1, anti-PD-L1 or anti-CTLA-4 therapy, and approximately 43% of the dose-escalation patients had previously received checkpoint inhibitors.

To sequence the TCRbeta CDR3 region, genomic DNA was isolated from the sorted cells. The immunoSEQ Assay was used for sequencing of TCRbeta CDR3 regions. Held by TCRdb, this immuneACCESS table contains in-frame sequences only and omits some clones. Under half of the omission traces to an unresolved V gene where checked; the cause of the rest is unknown. In all, the sample holds approximately 60,000 clones, and 83% of those were seen once. The ten largest clones capture 0.6% to 0.8% of the sample. As regards this clone: Its antigen is not yet known. No qualities accompany the bases; no much larger clone lies one base away.

The trial excluded patients who had a history of autoimmune disease or were on systemic immunosuppression. Peripheral blood for TCR sequencing was collected from all dose cohorts at baseline, on cycle 4 day 1, and on cycle 7 day 1. Samples were obtained from an open-label, multicenter, first-in-human phase I dose-escalation trial of ivuxolimab. Adults with locally advanced or metastatic melanoma, renal cell carcinoma, hepatocellular carcinoma or head and neck squamous cell carcinoma were enrolled in the trial. CD4+ and CD8+ T cells were sorted separately from peripheral blood before TCR sequencing. What the authors observed across the whole study: Low levels of normalized T-cell clonal expansion were also seen in some nonresponding patients. In the 0.1-3.0 mg/kg groups, partial responders were among the patients with the lowest normalized peripheral clonal expansion, particularly in CD8+ T cells. Antigen specificity was not determined for the clonally expanded peripheral T cells. After ivuxolimab, more expanded clones were found on average in CD8+ T cells than in CD4+ T cells. At doses of 0.1 to 3.0 mg/kg, clonal expansion of both CD4+ and CD8+ T cells in blood was seen between baseline and week 6.

This receptor was identified in an adult with an advanced solid tumor such as melanoma, head and neck, liver or kidney cancer. The starting material was CD4+ or CD8+ T cells sorted from blood, obtained in a trial of the OX40 agonist ivuxolimab.

The CDR3 has the sequence CASSPGTVEGGTQYF. The nucleotide sequence reads TGTGCCAGTAGTCCCGGGACAGTCGAAGGAGGGACCCAGTACTTC. The chain uses TRBV19 and TRBJ2-5; TRBD1 aligns with 7 central bases. For CDR1 and CDR2, the germline V gene (reference sequence) lists LNHDA and SQIVND. From V the trimming removes 5 bases and from J it removes 7 bases, while the gene matches leave 13 bases of the junction unaccounted for. Including the terminal cysteine and phenylalanine, the CDR3 comprises 15 residues. CDR3 DNA only is kept here, 45 bases in frame from base 1.